This TCR beta chain was captured by sequencing in a study of blood T cell repertoires in COVID-19. Study details: The study drew acute and convalescent COVID-19 samples from the United States, Italy and Spain. Sources were T cells, B-cell-depleted T cells, or PBMCs; the material itself was cDNA or gDNA.

Recruitment covered under 25 US areas and drew participants whose ages spanned roughly 18 to 89 years. Cohort allocation depended upon clinical history that participants reported. Method: immunoSEQ multiplex PCR; TCRdb's copy keeps in-frame clones and lacks some. The sample contains around 400,000 clones, around 83% of which appear only once. This TCR was recovered from a woman in her 50s who had recovered from COVID-19. Sequenced material: PBMCs or T cells enriched from blood (not recorded which).

DNA of the CDR3: TGTGCCAGCAGCGTAGATTCAATGGGGTCCGGGGACACTGAAGCTTTCTTT. The encoded protein is CASSVDSMGSGDTEAFF. The V call is TRBV9, the J call TRBJ1-1; no definite D call. CDR3 length equals 17 residues. The germline V and J ends were trimmed by 0 bases and 3 bases, with 18 bases remaining between them. Germline V gene sequence: CDR1 SGDLS, CDR2 YYNGEE.